The 19 T cell receptor beta chains below come from one sample, sequenced in a study of cytomegalovirus exposure and HLA in healthy donors. Measured with immunoSEQ multiplex PCR; TCRdb has only the in-frame clones, and not every one. The sample carries about 120,000 clones, 75% to 90% recorded once. Sequenced input: PBMCs. The origin of the receptors is a woman aged 18 to 35 in good health and CMV-seronegative.

The chain links TRBV14 to TRBJ2-6; tentative D call: TRBD2 (5 bases). Germline V gene lookup returns CDR1 SGHDN and CDR2 FVKESK. V lost 0 bases and J lost 2, with 14 bases in between. The CDR3 is 18 amino acids. The CDR3 protein is CASSQERGSSAGANVLTF. CDR3 DNA sequence: TGTGCCAGCAGCCAAGAACGAGGGAGTAGCGCTGGGGCCAACGTCCTGACTTTC.

This clone has only a few counts. The DNA is omitted, as the CDR3 cannot be located on it reliably, and the CDR3 follows TCRdb's listing. CDR3 residues: CASSSSGQGGGSEAFF. This rearrangement joins TRBV6-5 to TRBJ1-1; the D call TRBD1 from the table was never checked on the DNA. CDR1 is MNHEY, CDR2 SVGAGI, per germline. With termini counted, the CDR3 has 16 amino acids.

This clone was recorded once. The V call is TRBV28, the J call TRBJ1-2; D is undetermined. The germline V gene encodes CDR1 MDHEN and CDR2 SYDVKM. Deletions cut 6 bases from V and 8 bases from J, with 16 bases between. The CDR3 consists of 13 residues. The CDR3 sequence is CASRLSHGRGYTF. Here the CDR3 DNA reads TGTGCCAGCAGGCTGTCTCATGGCAGGGGCTACACCTTC.

As concerns this clone: The sample holds other DNA sequences that translate to the same CDR3. V gene TRBV6-1 combines with J gene TRBJ1-5; 7 positions agree with TRBD1. Germline V gene lookup returns CDR1 MNHNS and CDR2 SASEGT. The CDR3 covers 13 residues. V was clipped by 2 bases and J by 7 bases; unmatched bases: 2. DNA for the CDR3: TGTGCCAGCAGTGAACAGGGGGGACAGCCCCAGCATTTT. This codes for CASSEQGGQPQHF.

The CDR3 nucleotides read TGTGCCAGCAGCTCCAAAGGGACAGGGCGTGAGACCCAGTACTTC. Translating it yields CASSSKGTGRETQYF. This rearrangement joins TRBV5-6 to TRBJ2-5, with 9 bases identical to TRBD1. V lost 3 bases, J lost 5 bases, and 8 bases stayed unmatched. Per germline, CDR1 SGHDT and CDR2 YYEEEE. The CDR3 sequence is 15 residues long. The full variable domain, completed using reference TRBV5-6 and TRBJ2-5, is DAGVTQSPTHLIKTRGQQVTLRCSPKSGHDTVSWYQQALGQGPQFIFQYYEEEERQRGNFPDRFSGHQFPNYSSELNVNALLLGDSALYLCASSSKGTGRETQYFGPGTRLLVL.

The genes are TRBV30 and TRBJ1-1; TRBD1 might be the D (5 bases). There are 12 residues in the CDR3. Germline values: CDR1 GTSNPN, CDR2 SVGIG (reference sequence). V was cut by 5 bases and J by 0 bases, with 7 bases left in between. For the CDR3, the DNA is TGTGCCTGGGACAGCTTGAACACTGAAGCTTTCTTT. Translated: CAWDSLNTEAFF.

V is TRBV7-9 and J is TRBJ1-2; 7 bases fit TRBD1. The trim removed 5 bases at V and 1 base at J, leaving 10 bases unmatched. The CDR3 spans 16 residues. The germline V gene encodes CDR1 SEHNR and CDR2 FQNEAQ (reference sequence). The DNA of the CDR3 is TGTGCCAGCAGCGGGACAGAACGACGCGGTAACTATGGCTACACCTTC. Its translation: CASSGTERRGNYGYTF.

This clone was recorded once. The chain employs TRBV29-1 and TRBJ2-3, with a weak D call TRBD2 (6 bases). The CDR3 has 16 amino acids. CDR1 is SQVTM, CDR2 ANQGSEA, per germline. Trimming took 0 bases from V and 2 from J, leaving 15 bases between them. The CDR3 bases are TGCAGCGTTGAAGATTGGAGGGGCGGGACCACAGATACGCAGTATTTT. Translation gives CSVEDWRGGTTDTQYF.

The chain combines TRBV6-4 with TRBJ2-3; D uncertain. CDR1 and CDR2 from the germline V gene are MRHNA and SNTAGT. CDR3 length: 15 amino acids. The ends were cut back, 4 bases at V and 0 bases at J, with 11 bases in the middle. For the CDR3, the DNA is TGTGCCAGCAGTGCCCGCCCGGTTAGCACAGATACGCAGTATTTT. This codes for CASSARPVSTDTQYF.

This clone was recorded once. The J gene is TRBJ2-2, the V gene TRBV5-1; TRBD2 matches at 8 bases. The CDR3 runs 17 residues. CDR1 is SGHRS, CDR2 YFSETQ, per germline. Trimming at V came to 0 bases and at J to 4 bases, leaving 8 bases not matched to a gene. CDR3 amino acids: CASSLVGGLGGTGELFF. CDR3 coding DNA: TGCGCCAGCAGCTTGGTGGGGGGACTAGGCGGCACCGGGGAGCTGTTTTTT.

The rearrangement uses TRBV18 and TRBJ1-2; perhaps TRBD1 as D (6 bases). Germline-derived CDR1 and CDR2 are KGHSH and LQKENI. CDR3 length: 15 residues. Trimming took 0 bases from V and 4 from J, leaving 12 bases between them. The CDR3: CASSPPAGASYGYTF. In DNA form, the CDR3 reads TGTGCCAGCTCACCACCGGCGGGGGCAAGCTATGGCTACACCTTC. Full variable domain (rest looked up from reference TRBV18 and TRBJ1-2): NAGVMQNPRHLVRRRGQEARLRCSPMKGHSHVYWYRQLPEEGLKFMVYLQKENIIDESGMPKERFSAEFPKEGPSILRIQQVVRGDSAAYFCASSPPAGASYGYTFGSGTRLTVV.

V gene TRBV15 combines with J gene TRBJ1-2, with a possible D match to TRBD1 (6 bases). Germline values: CDR1 LNHNV, CDR2 YYDKDF (reference sequence). Trimming shortened V by 5 bases and J by 7 bases, and 20 bases separated the two germline ends. The CDR3 loop spans 15 amino acids. The chain's CDR3 is CATSPTRGAQAGYTF. The CDR3 DNA reads TGTGCCACCAGCCCAACCCGGGGGGCTCAGGCTGGCTACACCTTC.

This clone was observed a single time. This sequence joins TRBV9 and TRBJ2-3; TRBD2 agrees at 13 bases. This CDR3 region has 16 residues. After removal of 4 bases from V and 4 bases from J, the junction contained 6 bases not matched to a gene. CDR1 is SGDLS and CDR2 is YYNGEE in the germline V gene. CDR3 loop: CASSFGLAGVADTQYF. In DNA form, the CDR3 reads TGTGCCAGCAGCTTCGGACTAGCGGGAGTTGCAGATACGCAGTATTTT.

This clone came up once. The chain joins TRBV7-9 to TRBJ1-1; possible D gene TRBD1, 6 bases. The CDR3 sequence is 19 residues long. CDR1 SEHNR and CDR2 FQNEAQ come from the germline V gene (reference sequence). Trimming took 0 bases from V and 1 from J, leaving 21 bases between them. This CDR3 reads CASSLAGLMGGQTNTEAFF. The CDR3 nucleotides are TGTGCCAGCAGCTTAGCGGGCCTTATGGGCGGACAGACGAACACTGAAGCTTTCTTT.

V gene TRBV6-5 combines with J gene TRBJ1-5, with D maybe TRBD1 (5 bases). Per germline, CDR1 MNHEY and CDR2 SVGAGI. V was clipped by 4 bases and J by 3 bases, with 10 bases between them. The CDR3 has 14 residues. CDR3 loop: CASSSRQFNQPQHF. For the CDR3, the DNA is TGTGCCAGCAGTTCCCGACAGTTCAATCAGCCCCAGCATTTT.

The rearrangement uses TRBV6-5 and TRBJ1-1; maybe TRBD1 (6 bases). CDR1 is MNHEY, CDR2 SVGAGI, per germline. V shed 7 bases and J shed 6 bases, with 18 bases lying between them. This CDR3 region has 14 residues. The CDR3 region has the DNA TGTGCCAGCACTCCTAGGGGGGGGGTCTCTGAAGCTTTCTTT. Residues: CASTPRGGVSEAFF.

The genes are TRBV27 and TRBJ2-3, with 11 bases identical to TRBD2. V trimming: 5 bases; J trimming: 4 bases; junction bases outside the gene matches: 8. The germline V gene encodes CDR1 MNHEY and CDR2 SMNVEV (reference sequence). There are 16 residues in the CDR3. CDR3 in amino acids: CASSLRLAGHADTQYF. CDR3 DNA: TGTGCCAGCAGTCTAAGACTAGCGGGACACGCAGATACGCAGTATTTT.

The V gene is TRBV30, the J gene TRBJ1-2; D not resolved. The V gene lost 1 base and the J gene lost 4 bases, with 13 bases spanning the gap. The germline V gene encodes CDR1 GTSNPN and CDR2 SVGIG (reference sequence). The CDR3 runs to 14 residues. CDR3 nucleotide sequence: TGTGCCTGGAGTGGCGGGGTTGGGAGCTATGGCTACACCTTC. Residues: CAWSGGVGSYGYTF.

The chain couples TRBV28 to TRBJ2-5, with 7 bases identical to TRBD1. From germline, CDR1 is MDHEN and CDR2 SYDVKM. The V segment lost 4 bases and the J segment 0 bases; nucleotides outside the gene matches: 8. The CDR3 covers 16 residues. The CDR3 reads CASSSTGVAYQETQYF. The CDR3 DNA follows: TGTGCCAGCAGTTCAACAGGGGTTGCGTACCAAGAGACCCAGTACTTC.